These 20 T cell receptor beta chains share one sample of origin, sequenced in a study of blood T cell repertoires in COVID-19. Sequencing used immunoSEQ multiplex PCR; TCRdb keeps in-frame clones, though not all of them. The sample lists tens of thousands of clones, approximately 82% seen once, with around 15% in the top ten. The sequenced sample was peripheral blood. Receptors were obtained from a woman in her sixties or seventies with acute or convalescent COVID-19.

The chain combines TRBV27 with TRBJ1-6, with 8 positions matching TRBD1. CDR3 length equals 15 residues. The V segment lost 1 base and the J segment 8 bases; nucleotides outside the gene matches: 4. Germline V gives CDR1 MNHEY, CDR2 SMNVEV (reference sequence). CDR3 loop: CASSLYQGADSPLHF. The CDR3 DNA reads as TGTGCCAGCAGTTTATATCAGGGGGCGGATTCACCCCTCCACTTT.

This clone appeared a single time. The chain links TRBV7-9 to TRBJ1-2, with a possible D match to TRBD1 (5 bases). CDR1 SEHNR and CDR2 FQNEAQ come from the germline V gene (reference sequence). The CDR3 is 15 amino acids. Trimming cost V 2 bases and J 2 bases, with 12 bases left between them. The DNA of the CDR3 is TGTGCCAGCAGCTTAAATCCAGGGCTGAACTATGGCTACACCTTC. Its translation: CASSLNPGLNYGYTF.

CDR3 residues: CASSFIPGGYGYTF. The CDR3 DNA is TGTGCCAGCAGCTTTATACCCGGGGGCTATGGCTACACCTTC. The rearrangement uses TRBV5-5 and TRBJ1-2; tentatively, D is TRBD1 (5 bases). Per the germline V gene, CDR1 is SGHKS and CDR2 is YYEKEE (reference sequence). The CDR3 runs to 14 residues. The germline V and J ends were trimmed by 2 bases and 4 bases, with 12 bases remaining between them.

V gene TRBV24-1 combines with J gene TRBJ1-4; unclear D gene. Deletions cut 3 bases from V and 4 bases from J, with 14 bases between. The CDR3 extends over 16 amino acids. The germline gives CDR1 KGHDR, CDR2 SFDVKD. In DNA form, the CDR3 reads TGTGCCACCAGTGATCCCCGTCGAGGCGTTAATGAAAAACTGTTTTTT. As protein: CATSDPRRGVNEKLFF.

The chain joins TRBV7-3 to TRBJ2-3; possibly TRBD1 for D (6 bases). This CDR3 is 14 amino acids long. Germline assignment: CDR1 SGHTA and CDR2 FQGTGA. V lost 5 bases and J lost 5, with 14 bases in between. DNA of the CDR3: TGTGCCAGCAGCCCAGGGACATTTCTAGATACGCAGTATTTT. This codes for CASSPGTFLDTQYF.

V is TRBV10-3 and J is TRBJ2-5; 8 nucleotides match TRBD2. V lost 6 bases to trimming and J lost 5 bases; unmatched junction nucleotides: 11. Germline V gives CDR1 ENHRY, CDR2 SYGVKD. The length of the CDR3 is 15 residues. The CDR3 reads CAIRLGTGGPETQYF. Written as DNA, the CDR3 is TGTGCCATCAGGCTTGGGACGGGAGGGCCGGAGACCCAGTACTTC.

The V and J genes are TRBV7-9 and TRBJ1-2, with 7 bases matching TRBD1. V gave up 7 bases and J gave up 4 bases; unmatched junction bases: 12. Germline CDR1 is SEHNR and CDR2 is FQNEAQ (reference sequence). The CDR3 consists of 15 residues. The DNA for the CDR3 is TGTGCCAGCAACCCATCACCAGGGGGAAGCTATGGCTACACCTTC. Translated, it gives CASNPSPGGSYGYTF.

The chain has TRBV6-5 and TRBJ2-7, with D possibly matching TRBD2 (6 bases). This CDR3 has 14 residues. Between the trimmed V and J ends, which lost 5 bases and 5 bases, there was a span of 16 bases. Germline V gene lookup returns CDR1 MNHEY and CDR2 SVGAGI. CDR3: CASSLSTRPNEQYF. CDR3 coding DNA: TGTGCCAGCAGTCTGTCGACTAGACCCAACGAGCAGTACTTC.

The rearrangement uses TRBV13 and TRBJ2-7; D possibly corresponds to TRBD2 (5 bases). This CDR3 contains 13 residues. The V end lost 7 bases, the J end lost 5 bases, and 15 bases lay between the germline ends. Germline V CDR1 and CDR2: PRHDT, FYEKMQ (reference sequence). This chain's CDR3 is CASIRASTHEQYF. The DNA for the CDR3 is TGTGCCAGCATACGGGCTAGCACCCACGAGCAGTACTTC. Full variable domain (rest looked up from reference TRBV13 and TRBJ2-7): AAGVIQSPRHLIKEKRETATLKCYPIPRHDTVYWYQQGPGQDPQFLISFYEKMQSDKGSIPDRFSAQQFSDYHSELNMSSLELGDSALYFCASIRASTHEQYFGPGTRLTVT.

This chain links TRBV19 with TRBJ1-2, with TRBD1 matching 7 bases. Germline V gene sequence: CDR1 LNHDA, CDR2 SQIVND (reference sequence). This CDR3 is built from 14 residues. Germline trimming cut 5 bases from V and 5 bases from J; bases unmatched to any gene: 8. This chain's CDR3 is CASSSLTGSYGYTF. The CDR3 bases are TGTGCCAGTAGTTCACTGACAGGGTCGTATGGCTACACCTTC. The complete variable domain, with remaining parts taken from reference TRBV19 and TRBJ1-2, reads DGGITQSPKYLFRKEGQNVTLSCEQNLNHDAMYWYRQDPGQGLRLIYYSQIVNDFQKGDIAEGYSVSREKKESFPLTVTSAQKNPTAFYLCASSSLTGSYGYTFGSGTRLTVV.

This clone showed up just once. V usage is TRBV28 and J usage is TRBJ1-4; D might be TRBD1 (5 bases). The ends were cut back, 3 bases at V and 4 bases at J, with 12 bases in the middle. This CDR3 region has 15 residues. Germline CDR1 and CDR2: MDHEN and SYDVKM. CDR3 amino acids: CASSLGGVGNEKLFF. The CDR3 coding sequence is TGTGCCAGCAGTTTGGGGGGAGTCGGTAATGAAAAACTGTTTTTT.

The V gene is TRBV5-6, the J gene TRBJ1-2; a possible D gene is TRBD1 (5 bases). V lost 1 base, J lost 1 base, and 14 bases lay in between. This CDR3 is 16 amino acids long. Germline CDR1 is SGHDT and CDR2 is YYEEEE. The CDR3 protein is CASSLFGGSVNYGYTF. The CDR3 DNA is TGTGCCAGCAGCTTGTTCGGGGGGTCTGTTAACTATGGCTACACCTTC.

The chain links TRBV3-1 (or the pseudogene TRBV3-2) to TRBJ2-3; 8 bases map to TRBD2. V gave up 4 bases and J gave up 2 bases; unmatched junction bases: 5. The CDR3 runs to 15 residues. CDR1 is LGHDT, CDR2 YNNKEL, per germline (reference sequence). CDR3 residues: CASSRLAKNTDTQYF. The CDR3 nucleotides are TGTGCCAGCAGCCGACTAGCGAAGAACACAGATACGCAGTATTTT.

This chain joins TRBV9 and TRBJ2-3; a weak D match, TRBD2 (6 bases). The CDR3 runs 14 residues. The V end was cut by 8 bases, the J end by 2 bases, with 15 bases between. From germline, CDR1 is SGDLS and CDR2 YYNGEE. The CDR3 reads CASRAGWDTDTQYF. The DNA for the CDR3 is TGTGCCAGTAGAGCGGGTTGGGACACAGATACGCAGTATTTT. Together with reference TRBV9 and TRBJ2-3, the CDR3 gives the full variable domain: DSGVTQTPKHLITATGQRVTLRCSPRSGDLSVYWYQQSLDQGLQFLIQYYNGEERAKGNILERFSAQQFPDLHSELNLSSLELGDSALYFCASRAGWDTDTQYFGPGTRLTVL.

The chain is built from TRBV13 and TRBJ1-2; TRBD1 matches 10 bases. V lost 3 bases to trimming and J lost 4 bases; unmatched junction nucleotides: 5. Looked up from germline, CDR1 is PRHDT and CDR2 is FYEKMQ (reference sequence). The CDR3 is made up of 15 amino acids. In DNA form, the CDR3 reads TGTGCCAGCAGCTTTTCCGGGACAGGGGCCTATGGCTACACCTTC. Protein product: CASSFSGTGAYGYTF.

J is TRBJ1-5 and V is TRBV21-1; TRBD1 is the table's D call, not checked against the DNA. TRBV21-1 is marked as a pseudogene. The CDR3 totals 18 residues. In DNA, the CDR3 is TGTGCCATCAATCTACGAACAGCCTACGGCAGGGGCCATCAGCCCCAGCATTTT. Residues: CAINLRTAYGRGHQPQHF.

The V gene is TRBV21-1, the J gene TRBJ2-1; the table names TRBD2, a call not compared with the DNA. TRBV21-1 is annotated as a pseudogene. The CDR3 extends over 19 amino acids. This CDR3 is CASSPRTSGGPSSYNEQFF. In nucleotides, the CDR3 is TGTGCCAGCAGCCCTCGGACTAGCGGGGGTCCGAGCTCCTACAATGAGCAGTTCTTC.

This rearrangement joins TRBV19 to TRBJ1-5, with a weak D call TRBD1 (6 bases). V was shortened by 7 bases and J by 7 bases, with 20 bases between the two germline ends. This CDR3 contains 15 residues. Germline V CDR1 and CDR2: LNHDA, SQIVND (reference sequence). DNA of the CDR3: TGTGCCAGTATCATAGACGTGGGGGCCGGGCAGCCCCAGCATTTT. Amino acids: CASIIDVGAGQPQHF.

The CDR3 DNA is TGCGCCAGCAACCTGGGGGGTTATACTGAAGCTTTCTTT. Its protein product is CASNLGGYTEAFF. The chain employs TRBV5-1 and TRBJ1-1, with D perhaps TRBD1 (5 bases). The CDR3 spans 13 residues. V dropped 6 bases and J dropped 5 bases, with 14 bases sitting between them. Germline CDR1 is SGHRS and CDR2 is YFSETQ.

The chain is built from TRBV5-4 and TRBJ2-3; unclear D gene. The CDR3 totals 15 residues. The V gene's germline CDR1 is SGHNT and CDR2 YYREEE (reference sequence). V gave up 0 bases and J gave up 0 bases, with 8 bases separating them. CDR3 in DNA: TGTGCCAGCAGCTTGGTCTCCTCCAGCACAGATACGCAGTATTTT. It is translated as CASSLVSSSTDTQYF.